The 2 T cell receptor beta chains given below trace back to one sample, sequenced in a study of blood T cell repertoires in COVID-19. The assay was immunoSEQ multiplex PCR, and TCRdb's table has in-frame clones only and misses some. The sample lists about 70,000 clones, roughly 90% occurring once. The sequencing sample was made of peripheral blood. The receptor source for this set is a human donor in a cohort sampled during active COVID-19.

CDR3 coding DNA: TGTGCCAGCAGCCGTGGGGCATACGACAGTGAGCAGTTCTTC. Translating gives CASSRGAYDSEQFF. The chain links TRBV28 to TRBJ2-1; weak D call: TRBD1 (5 bases). The germline CDR1 and CDR2 sequences are MDHEN and SYDVKM. Trimming removed 6 bases at V and 9 bases at J, with 18 bases between. This CDR3 contains 14 residues.

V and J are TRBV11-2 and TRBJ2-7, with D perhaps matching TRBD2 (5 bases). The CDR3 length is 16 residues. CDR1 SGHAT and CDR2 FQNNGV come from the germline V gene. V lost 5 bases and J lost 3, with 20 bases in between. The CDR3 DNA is TGTGCCAGCAGCGCCCCCTTGAGCGGTCTGGGCTACGAGCAGTACTTC. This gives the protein CASSAPLSGLGYEQYF.